This TCR beta chain was observed in a study of T cells in Graves' hyperthyroidism and ophthalmopathy. The wider study: Peripheral blood was drawn at first diagnosis, prior to all treatment.

Study findings and constraints: Within blood appeared most thyroid clonotypes that had expanded above 0.001. By a 13 V-J model, ophthalmopathy was set apart from stable hyperthyroidism.

Germline CDR1 reads LNHDA; CDR2 reads SQIVND (reference sequence). The ends lost 7 bases at V and 5 bases at J; junction bases unmatched: 6. The CDR3 contains 14 residues. Researchers amplified the TCR beta CDR3 regions from RNA transcripts. An initial round of RT-PCR targeting the TCR CDR3 relied on the HTBI primer set. TCRdb recomputed calls from the multiplex PCR reads with MiXCR, one row per CDR3 protein. The sample has roughly 170,000 distinct CDR3 sequences, approximately 15% seen once. Many counts were recorded for this clonotype. Its specificity is unknown. Orbital computed tomography, thyroid ultrasound, serum thyroxine and TRAb, and clinical symptoms together informed the diagnoses.

Sequenced input: blood. This clonotype was obtained from a woman aged 50 to 60 with Graves' hyperthyroidism. The chain couples TRBV19 to TRBJ2-1; 9 bases agree with TRBD2. The CDR3 here is CASKTSGGNNEQFF. Here the CDR3 DNA reads TGTGCCAGTAAAACCAGCGGGGGGAACAATGAGCAGTTCTTC.